This is a list of T cell receptor beta chains from one sample in a study of tumor-infiltrating lymphocytes in localized non-small cell lung cancer. TCRdb's copy holds only in-frame clones and misses some; the assay was immunoSEQ multiplex PCR. The repertoire holds about 12,000 clones, 65% to 85% seen once, with 10% to 15% in the top ten. The sample taken for sequencing was lung tumor tissue. These receptors were collected from a human donor with non-small cell lung cancer. Both conserved end residues are part of each CDR3. A D gene is named only where the DNA matches it firmly. Size is omitted from some rows. Given values are once, few, many or a class for expanded clones.

NA	TRBJ2-2	TRBV7-9	NA	TGTGCCAGCAGTCCCCGGGACATTATAAACGGGGAGCTGTTTTTT	CASSPRDIINGELFF
NA	TRBJ2-2	TRBV27	NA	TGTGCCAGCAGTCCGATACTATACACCGGGGAGCTGTTTTTT	CASSPILYTGELFF
NA	TRBJ2-7	TRBV5-1	NA	TGCGCCAGCAGCTTCACATCGTCCGGTATAGCCTACGAGCAGTACTTC	CASSFTSSGIAYEQYF
NA	TRBJ1-1	TRBV5-6	NA	TGTGCCAGCAGCTCGCCACCGGGAACTGAAGCTTTCTTT	CASSSPPGTEAFF
NA	TRBJ1-4	TRBV5-1	NA	TGCGCCAGCAGCTTGGCCTTGACGGACGATGAAAAACTGTTTTTT	CASSLALTDDEKLFF
NA	TRBJ2-3	TRBV2	NA	TGTGCCAGCAGTTGGGGCGGGACGTCTAGCACAGATACGCAGTATTTT	CASSWGGTSSTDTQYF
NA	TRBJ1-1	TRBV30	TRBD1	TGTGCCTGGAGTACCCCCCCGGGACAGGGTGAAGCTTTCTTT	CAWSTPPGQGEAFF
NA	TRBJ2-1	TRBV4-1	TRBD2	TGCGCCAGCAGCCGGACTAGCGGGGGCCCATTGTACAATGAGCAGTTCTTC	CASSRTSGGPLYNEQFF
NA	TRBJ1-3	TRBV12-1	NA	TGTGCCAGCAATACTAGAACAAGGTATTTT	CASNTRTRYF
once	TRBJ2-7	TRBV10-1	NA	TGCGCCAGCAGTGAATCTGGGTCCTACGAGCAGTACTTC	CASSESGSYEQYF
NA	TRBJ2-2	TRBV27	NA	TGTGCCAGCAGTTTGTTTAACACCGGGGAGCTGTTTTTT	CASSLFNTGELFF